Each of the 32 T cell receptor beta chains below was sequenced from the same sample in a study of blood T cells in healthy people across ages. With a J-beta primer mix and a sample-barcoded 5' primer, a second PCR ran roughly 7 to 11 cycles. TCRdb reanalysed the 5' RACE reads using MiXCR and keeps one entry per CDR3 protein. The table shows fewer than 1 million distinct CDR3 sequences, with around 45% occurring only once. Sequenced sample: blood. These receptors were collected from a man in his sixties in good health.

The chain links TRBV6-2 or TRBV6-3 to TRBJ2-1, with 8 positions matching TRBD2. V dropped 7 bases and J dropped 6; count of bases not matched to a gene: 11. The CDR3 sequence is 15 residues long. From germline, CDR1 is MNHEY and CDR2 SVGEGT. The CDR3 region has the DNA TGTGCCAGCAACATACTGGCGGGGGGCCTCAATGAGCAGTTCTTC. Residues: CASNILAGGLNEQFF.

In its sample, this clonotype was seen a few times. The chain links TRBV20-1 to TRBJ1-4; no firm D call. CDR1 is DFQATT and CDR2 is SNEGSKA in the germline V gene (reference sequence). This CDR3 has 13 amino acids. Between the trimmed V and J ends, which lost 3 bases and 4 bases, there was a span of 9 bases. The CDR3 nucleotides read TGCAGTGCTAGGGACGGCTTTAATGAAAAACTGTTTTTT. As protein: CSARDGFNEKLFF.

This clonotype has more than one count but fewer than ten. The rearrangement links TRBV6-2 or TRBV6-3 to TRBJ2-1; 14 nucleotides align to TRBD2. The germline CDR1 and CDR2 sequences are MNHEY and SVGEGT. The trim removed 5 bases at V and 6 bases at J, leaving 3 bases unmatched. This CDR3 has 15 residues. The CDR3 DNA sequence: TGTGCCAGCAGTAGGACTAGCGGGGGGAGCAATGAGCAGTTCTTC. As protein: CASSRTSGGSNEQFF.

This sequence joins TRBV12-3 or TRBV12-4 and TRBJ2-1; a possible D gene is TRBD1 (5 bases). This CDR3 has 15 residues. The V gene lost 6 bases and the J gene lost 2 bases, with 14 bases spanning the gap. CDR3 in DNA: TGTGCCAGCAGCCCGGACATGGCGACCTACAATGAGCAGTTCTTC. Translated: CASSPDMATYNEQFF.

V usage is TRBV7-3 and J usage is TRBJ2-7; 7 nucleotides line up with TRBD1. Trimming cost V 2 bases and J 3 bases; bases outside gene matches: 4. CDR1 and CDR2 from the germline V gene are SGHTA and FQGTGA. CDR3 length: 14 amino acids. The CDR3, as DNA: TGTGCCAGCAGCTTACTACCAGGGGGCTACGAGCAGTACTTC. The encoded protein is CASSLLPGGYEQYF.

V is TRBV15 and J is TRBJ2-7, with 8 bases fitting TRBD2. Unmatched junction bases numbered 10, after V lost 1 base and J lost 2 bases. CDR1 and CDR2 from the germline V gene are LNHNV and YYDKDF (reference sequence). The CDR3 is made up of 17 amino acids. The chain's CDR3 is CATSRGTSGEMAYEQYF. The CDR3 DNA follows: TGTGCCACCAGCAGAGGTACTAGCGGAGAGATGGCCTACGAGCAGTACTTC. Full variable domain (outside the CDR3, taken from reference TRBV15 and TRBJ2-7): DAMVIQNPRYQVTQFGKPVTLSCSQTLNHNVMYWYQQKSSQAPKLLFHYYDKDFNNEADTPDNFQSRRPNTSFCFLDIRSPGLGDTAMYLCATSRGTSGEMAYEQYFGPGTRLTVT.

In its sample, this clonotype was seen a few times. The chain recombines TRBV30 with TRBJ2-1; 9 bases line up with TRBD1. The length of the CDR3 is 15 residues. Germline-derived CDR1 and CDR2 are GTSNPN and SVGIG (reference sequence). The ends lost 5 bases at V and 6 bases at J; junction bases unmatched: 11. CDR3 sequence (DNA): TGTGCCTGGGGGAAAGGGACAGGGAATCGCAATGAGCAGTTCTTC. Translated, it gives CAWGKGTGNRNEQFF.

This clonotype occurred once. The chain employs TRBV7-2 and TRBJ1-2, with D maybe TRBD1 (5 bases). Germline-derived CDR1 and CDR2 are SGHTA and FQGNSA. The CDR3 has 13 amino acids. V was shortened by 1 base and J by 8 bases, with 11 bases between the two germline ends. CDR3 nucleotide sequence: TGTGCCAGCAGCTTAGTACGGGGACGGGGCTACACCTTC. This gives the protein CASSLVRGRGYTF.

CDR3 region: CASSLTGHNSPLHF. In DNA, the CDR3 is TGTGCCAGCAGCCTGACAGGGCATAATTCACCCCTCCACTTT. The chain recombines TRBV3-1 with TRBJ1-6; 7 bases align to TRBD1. In germline, CDR1 is LGHDT, CDR2 YNNKEL (reference sequence). The CDR3 consists of 14 residues. The trim removed 4 bases at V and 5 bases at J, leaving 2 bases unmatched.

This rearrangement joins TRBV7-9 to TRBJ1-1; TRBD1 aligns across 7 bases. Germline-derived CDR1 and CDR2 are SEHNR and FQNEAQ (reference sequence). V was clipped by 8 bases and J by 7 bases; unmatched bases: 10. The CDR3 is 13 amino acids. This CDR3 is CASGPGQVGEAFF. The CDR3 DNA is TGTGCCAGCGGTCCAGGACAGGTCGGTGAAGCTTTCTTT.

This sequence joins TRBV20-1 and TRBJ2-5, with D tentatively TRBD1 or TRBD2 (5 bases each). CDR1 is DFQATT and CDR2 is SNEGSKA in the germline V gene (reference sequence). The CDR3 consists of 13 residues. With 3 bases removed from V and 3 bases from J, the gap between germline ends came to 11 bases. The CDR3 loop reads CSARGDRKETQYF. Here the CDR3 DNA reads TGCAGTGCTAGGGGGGACCGAAAAGAGACCCAGTACTTC.

CDR3 bases: TGTGCCAGCAGCCGGGAGGGGTTAGAGACCCAGTACTTC. Translated, it gives CASSREGLETQYF. This chain links TRBV5-4 with TRBJ2-5, with 8 bases identical to TRBD2. Germline CDR1 SGHNT, CDR2 YYREEE (reference sequence). The ends lost 4 bases at V and 4 bases at J; junction bases unmatched: 3. The CDR3 spans 13 residues. Full variable domain (missing parts from reference TRBV5-4 and TRBJ2-5): ETGVTQSPTHLIKTRGQQVTLRCSSQSGHNTVSWYQQALGQGPQFIFQYYREEENGRGNFPPRFSGLQFPNYSSELNVNALELDDSALYLCASSREGLETQYFGPGTRLLVL.

This clonotype was seen many times. The chain recombines TRBV7-2 with TRBJ2-5; D not resolved. CDR3 length: 12 amino acids. V gave up 7 bases and J gave up 4 bases, with 10 bases separating them. In germline, CDR1 is SGHTA, CDR2 FQGNSA. CDR3 sequence reads: CASNQAGETQYF. CDR3 DNA sequence: TGTGCCAGCAACCAGGCAGGAGAGACCCAGTACTTC.

V usage is TRBV29-1 and J usage is TRBJ1-2; D not certain. V was cut by 5 bases and J by 3 bases, with 4 bases left in between. This CDR3 is 10 amino acids long. Germline V gene data show CDR1 as SQVTM and CDR2 as ANQGSEA. In DNA form, the CDR3 reads TGCAGCGTTCTTCACTATGGCTACACCTTC. It translates to CSVLHYGYTF.

The chain uses TRBV20-1 and TRBJ1-1; D not certain. This CDR3 contains 10 residues. The V gene's germline CDR1 is DFQATT and CDR2 SNEGSKA (reference sequence). The CDR3: CRKLDTEAFF. CDR3 coding DNA: TGCAGAAAGTTGGACACTGAAGCTTTCTTT.

This chain links TRBV27 with TRBJ1-6; 9 bases are a match to TRBD1. From germline, CDR1 is MNHEY and CDR2 SMNVEV (reference sequence). V was clipped by 8 bases and J by 9 bases; unmatched bases: 11. The CDR3 has 15 residues. The CDR3 region has the DNA TGTGCCAGCCAAAAGCCGGGACAGGGAGGTTCACCCCTCCACTTT. Translating gives CASQKPGQGGSPLHF.

V gene TRBV7-2 combines with J gene TRBJ2-5, with 7 nucleotides matching TRBD2. Gene TRBJ2-7 matches the end of the DNA better, so the J call may be wrong. The CDR3 is 15 residues long. Germline V CDR1 and CDR2: SGHTA, FQGNSA. CDR3 loop: CASSALGGNPYEQYF. Here the CDR3 DNA reads TGTGCCAGCAGCGCTCTCGGGGGGAACCCCTACGAGCAGTACTTC.

The V call is TRBV7-9, the J call TRBJ2-1; no firm D call. The length of the CDR3 is 14 residues. V lost 5 bases and J 5 bases, leaving 13 bases between the germline ends. Germline V gene data show CDR1 as SEHNR and CDR2 as FQNEAQ (reference sequence). CDR3 in amino acids: CASSPALSHNEQFF. CDR3 coding DNA: TGTGCCAGCAGCCCAGCCTTATCCCACAATGAGCAGTTCTTC. The whole variable domain, remainder taken from reference TRBV7-9 and TRBJ2-1, is DTGVSQNPRHKITKRGQNVTFRCDPISEHNRLYWYRQTLGQGPEFLTYFQNEAQLEKSRLLSDRFSAERPKGSFSTLEIQRTEQGDSAMYLCASSPALSHNEQFFGPGTRLTVL.

Only a few counts were recorded for this clonotype. J is TRBJ1-4 and V is TRBV2, with D possibly TRBD1 on 6 matching bases. CDR1 is SNHLY, CDR2 FYNNEI, per germline. V dropped 2 bases and J dropped 3 bases, with 10 bases sitting between them. There are 15 residues in the CDR3. CDR3 in amino acids: CASSEQDRPNEKLFF. In DNA, the CDR3 is TGTGCCAGCAGTGAACAGGACAGACCTAATGAAAAACTGTTTTTT.

This clonotype was seen a handful of times. The chain recombines TRBV9 with TRBJ1-2; 7 bases line up with TRBD1. J gave up 3 bases and V 0 bases, and 5 bases lay outside the gene matches. CDR3 length: 15 residues. Germline V CDR1 and CDR2: SGDLS, YYNGEE. CDR3 bases: TGTGCCAGCAGCGTAGAAGGGGGCTCGGACTATGGCTACACCTTC. This translates into CASSVEGGSDYGYTF.

The chain is built from TRBV27 and TRBJ2-7, with D perhaps being TRBD1 or TRBD2 (6 bases each). CDR3 length: 13 residues. Per germline, CDR1 MNHEY and CDR2 SMNVEV (reference sequence). Deletions cut 6 bases from V and 5 bases from J, with 14 bases between. The CDR3: CASRGGGRHEQYF. CDR3 DNA: TGTGCCAGCAGGGGGGGCGGTCGACACGAGCAGTACTTC.

This clonotype has a single count. The J gene is TRBJ2-1, the V gene TRBV5-3; tentatively, D is TRBD1 (6 bases). TRBV5-3 is marked as an open reading frame, function uncertain. The CDR3 is 11 amino acids. V lost 5 bases, J lost 9 bases, and 9 bases lay in between. CDR3 protein: CARRQGPEQFF. CDR3 nucleotides: TGTGCCAGAAGGCAGGGGCCTGAGCAGTTCTTC.

V and J are TRBV15 and TRBJ1-5, with a weak D call TRBD1 (5 bases). CDR1 is LNHNV and CDR2 is YYDKDF in the germline V gene (reference sequence). V dropped 1 base and J dropped 1 base, with 11 bases sitting between them. CDR3 size: 16 residues. The CDR3 sequence is CATSRGGTASNQPQHF. CDR3 DNA: TGTGCCACCAGCAGAGGCGGGACTGCGAGCAATCAGCCCCAGCATTTT.

This chain uses TRBV5-1 with TRBJ2-3; a possible D gene is TRBD2 (6 bases). V was shortened by 7 bases and J by 5 bases, with 20 bases between the two germline ends. Germline V CDR1 and CDR2: SGHRS, YFSETQ. CDR3 length: 15 residues. The CDR3 DNA sequence: TGCGCCAGCGGTCTAGGGGCGGCGGGGTTAGATACGCAGTATTTT. Encoded protein: CASGLGAAGLDTQYF.

Worth noting for this clonotype: This could be a read error, since a much larger clone is one nucleotide away. This rearrangement joins TRBV20-1 to TRBJ2-1, with 9 bases that match TRBD2. The length of the CDR3 is 15 residues. Germline lookup yields CDR1 DFQATT and CDR2 SNEGSKA (reference sequence). J gave up 6 bases and V 3 bases, and 9 bases lay outside the gene matches. DNA for the CDR3: TGCAGTGCTAGGGAAGGACTAGCGAGGGTCAATGAGCAGTTCTTC. Protein: CSAREGLARVNEQFF.

The J gene is TRBJ2-7, the V gene TRBV7-2; 9 nucleotides align to TRBD1. The last part of the DNA fits TRBJ2-5 better; the J call may be wrong. Per germline, CDR1 SGHTA and CDR2 FQGNSA. The CDR3 runs 15 residues. Here the CDR3 reads CASSLDRGNIETQYF. As DNA, the CDR3 is TGTGCCAGCAGCCTGGACAGGGGAAATATCGAGACCCAGTACTTC.

The chain combines TRBV6-1 with TRBJ1-2; D is uncertain. The V end lost 7 bases, the J end lost 5 bases, and 17 bases lay between the germline ends. The CDR3 is 14 residues long. Germline V gene data show CDR1 as MNHNS and CDR2 as SASEGT. In nucleotides, the CDR3 is TGTGCCAGCAACCCCTCTATATCGGGTTATGGCTACACCTTC. This gives the protein CASNPSISGYGYTF.

This clonotype was counted many times. The V gene is TRBV4-1, the J gene TRBJ1-2; TRBD1 matches 8 bases. Germline V gene data show CDR1 as MGHRA and CDR2 as YSYEKL. With V trimmed by 5 bases and J by 4 bases, 9 bases remained unmatched. This CDR3 comprises 15 residues. CDR3 bases: TGCGCCAGCAGCGAAGGCCAGGGGGCTATCTATGGCTACACCTTC. Its protein is CASSEGQGAIYGYTF.

In nucleotides, the CDR3 is TGTGCCAGCAGCTTAGGGGGGGTCACCCAAGAGACCCAGTACTTC. This gives the protein CASSLGGVTQETQYF. The chain couples TRBV7-2 to TRBJ2-5; TRBD2 is a possible D gene (6 bases). Germline V gene sequence: CDR1 SGHTA, CDR2 FQGNSA. V was cut by 1 base and J by 1 base, with 10 bases left in between. The CDR3 is 15 residues long.

V and J are TRBV5-1 and TRBJ2-7; D is undetermined. Germline V gene sequence: CDR1 SGHRS, CDR2 YFSETQ. V was pared by 4 bases and J by 0 bases, with 11 bases between. This CDR3 is built from 14 residues. CDR3 protein: CASSDSSSSYEQYF. In nucleotides, the CDR3 is TGCGCCAGCAGCGACTCTTCAAGCTCCTACGAGCAGTACTTC.

This sequence joins TRBV6-2 or TRBV6-3 and TRBJ2-7; 10 nucleotides align to TRBD1. The CDR3 consists of 17 residues. V shed 5 bases, J shed 5 bases, and the junction held 15 bases outside the gene matches. Germline V gene data show CDR1 as MNHEY and CDR2 as SVGEGT. CDR3 protein: CASSNLYGDRGNNEQYF. The CDR3 nucleotides read TGTGCCAGCAGTAACTTATACGGGGACAGGGGTAACAACGAGCAGTACTTC.

This chain connects TRBV10-1 to TRBJ2-3; D may be TRBD2 (6 bases). Trimming took 2 bases from V and 4 from J, leaving 10 bases between them. This CDR3 has 14 amino acids. Germline CDR1 WNHNN, CDR2 SYGVQD (reference sequence). CDR3 protein: CASSEAGPADTQYF. The CDR3, as DNA: TGCGCCAGCAGTGAGGCGGGACCCGCAGATACGCAGTATTTT.